These 17 T cell receptor beta chains originate from one sample sequenced in a study of cytomegalovirus exposure and HLA in healthy donors. The PCR employed 60 Vbeta primers together with 13 Jbeta primers. Sequencing was performed with immunoSEQ multiplex PCR; in TCRdb, only in-frame clones are kept and a portion is missing. The profile shows about 150,000 clones, over 60% of them singletons. The source material was PBMCs. These receptors were taken from a man aged 35 to 55 in good health and CMV-seronegative.

This chain links TRBV10-1 with TRBJ1-2; 8 nucleotides match TRBD1. Germline lookup yields CDR1 WNHNN and CDR2 SYGVQD (reference sequence). V lost 2 bases to trimming and J lost 3 bases; unmatched junction nucleotides: 2. The CDR3 is 14 residues long. DNA for the CDR3: TGCGCCAGCAGTGAGCAGGGGGCGTACTATGGCTACACCTTC. Encoded protein: CASSEQGAYYGYTF.

Written as DNA, the CDR3 is TGTGCCAGCAGCTGGGTCCGGGAGAGGGTCGGGGAGCTGTTTTTT. It is translated as CASSWVRERVGELFF. The chain links TRBV7-6 to TRBJ2-2; TRBD2 might be the D (6 bases). The V gene lost 4 bases and the J gene lost 7 bases, with 16 bases spanning the gap. The CDR3 runs to 15 residues. CDR1 is SGHVS, CDR2 FNYEAQ, per germline.

This clone was seen more than once but under ten times. The V and J genes are TRBV5-6 and TRBJ2-5; TRBD1 matches 8 bases. After removal of 4 bases from V and 5 bases from J, the junction contained 7 bases not matched to a gene. CDR3 size: 14 residues. Germline CDR1 reads SGHDT; CDR2 reads YYEEEE. The CDR3 is CASSDTGGSETQYF. DNA for the CDR3: TGTGCCAGCAGCGACACAGGGGGATCGGAGACCCAGTACTTC.

This CDR3 is CASSRPSGQGQPYTF. The CDR3 nucleotides are TGCGCCAGCAGCCGCCCATCAGGACAGGGCCAGCCCTACACCTTC. V is TRBV4-1 and J is TRBJ1-2, with 8 bases that match TRBD1. Germline lookup yields CDR1 MGHRA and CDR2 YSYEKL. Losses at the gene ends were 4 bases for V and 10 bases for J; bases not matched to a gene: 14. This CDR3 spans 15 amino acids.

This sequence joins TRBV18 and TRBJ2-1; 11 bases match TRBD2. V shed 2 bases, J shed 4 bases, and the junction held 4 bases outside the gene matches. Germline V gives CDR1 KGHSH, CDR2 LQKENI. This CDR3 contains 16 residues. In nucleotides, the CDR3 is TGTGCCAGCTCACCAGGACTAGCGGGCCATTACAATGAGCAGTTCTTC. Amino acids: CASSPGLAGHYNEQFF.

The rearrangement uses TRBV19 and TRBJ1-5, with a weak D call TRBD1 (5 bases). The germline V and J ends were trimmed by 4 bases and 6 bases, with 16 bases remaining between them. The germline V gene encodes CDR1 LNHDA and CDR2 SQIVND (reference sequence). The CDR3 has 15 amino acids. The CDR3 DNA is TGTGCCAGTAGTACTTCCAAAGGGGCGCGTCAGCCCCAGCATTTT. It translates to CASSTSKGARQPQHF.

In nucleotides, the CDR3 is TGCGCCAGCAGCTTAGGAGGATATGGGGCCAACGTCCTGACTTTC. Residues: CASSLGGYGANVLTF. The gene calls are TRBV5-1 and TRBJ2-6, with D possibly matching TRBD2 (5 bases). CDR1 SGHRS and CDR2 YFSETQ come from the germline V gene. V was trimmed by 2 bases and J by 3 bases, leaving 9 bases between them. The CDR3 runs to 15 residues.

The chain is built from TRBV18 and TRBJ1-4; the D gene is possibly TRBD1 (5 bases). The germline V and J ends were trimmed by 3 bases and 0 bases, with 17 bases remaining between them. Germline V lookup: CDR1 KGHSH, CDR2 LQKENI. This CDR3 spans 18 amino acids. CDR3 residues: CASSPMQGKTATNEKLFF. In DNA form, the CDR3 reads TGTGCCAGCTCACCCATGCAGGGAAAAACTGCAACTAATGAAAAACTGTTTTTT.

V gene TRBV6-1 combines with J gene TRBJ1-3; no clear D. Germline CDR1 reads MNHNS; CDR2 reads SASEGT. Trimming took 1 base from V and 0 from J, leaving 7 bases between them. This CDR3 is 15 amino acids long. In DNA, the CDR3 is TGTGCCAGCAGTGAAGGCGGAAACTCTGGAAACACCATATATTTT. Translated: CASSEGGNSGNTIYF.

V gene TRBV28 combines with J gene TRBJ2-7; the match to TRBD1 covers 8 bases. The CDR3 extends over 15 amino acids. The germline CDR1 and CDR2 sequences are MDHEN and SYDVKM. V gave up 6 bases and J gave up 5 bases; unmatched junction bases: 12. The CDR3 sequence: CASRGLLGQGHEQYF. The CDR3 DNA follows: TGTGCCAGCAGGGGTCTACTTGGACAGGGCCACGAGCAGTACTTC.

This clone came up a few times. The genes are TRBV5-6 and TRBJ1-6; 7 positions agree with TRBD1. J lost 7 bases, V lost 5 bases, and 6 bases had no gene match. Germline CDR1 SGHDT, CDR2 YYEEEE. The CDR3 has 14 residues. CDR3 nucleotide sequence: TGTGCCAGCAGTTTAAGGGACAGAAATTCACCCCTCCACTTT. Translated, it gives CASSLRDRNSPLHF.

This rearrangement joins TRBV5-1 to TRBJ2-6, with D possibly being TRBD2 (5 bases). Germline V gene data show CDR1 as SGHRS and CDR2 as YFSETQ. Trimming left V 2 bases short and J 1 base short, with 7 bases between. The CDR3 totals 15 residues. In nucleotides, the CDR3 is TGCGCCAGCAGCTTCCCGGGATCTGGGGCCAACGTCCTGACTTTC. Protein product: CASSFPGSGANVLTF.

The chain recombines TRBV5-1 with TRBJ2-3, with 7 bases aligning to TRBD2. This CDR3 contains 16 residues. J lost 3 bases, V lost 3 bases, and 10 bases had no gene match. The V gene's germline CDR1 is SGHRS and CDR2 YFSETQ. The CDR3: CASSYHDGRGTDTQYF. The CDR3 region has the DNA TGCGCCAGCAGCTATCACGATGGGAGGGGTACAGATACGCAGTATTTT.

The chain combines TRBV4-3 with TRBJ1-4, with D perhaps TRBD1 (5 bases). CDR3 length: 19 residues. Germline CDR1 and CDR2: LGHNA and YSLEER. Trimming shortened V by 1 base and J by 3 bases, and 21 bases separated the two germline ends. The CDR3: CASSQGPPTAPSPNEKLFF. The CDR3 DNA is TGCGCCAGCAGCCAAGGGCCGCCGACAGCCCCCTCGCCTAATGAAAAACTGTTTTTT.

This clone was counted a few times. The V gene is TRBV5-6, the J gene TRBJ2-7, with D possibly TRBD1 on 6 matching bases. CDR3 size: 15 residues. Germline CDR1 and CDR2: SGHDT and YYEEEE. V lost 4 bases and J 2 bases, leaving 16 bases between the germline ends. This CDR3 reads CASSPWGPRAYEQYF. CDR3 DNA: TGTGCCAGCAGCCCCTGGGGGCCGCGCGCCTACGAGCAGTACTTC.

The V gene is TRBV2, the J gene TRBJ2-7; 11 bases agree with TRBD1. Trimming cost V 9 bases and J 3 bases; bases outside gene matches: 7. The length of the CDR3 is 14 residues. Germline CDR1 reads SNHLY; CDR2 reads FYNNEI. The CDR3 here is CARGAGTGGYEQYF. In DNA, the CDR3 is TGTGCCAGAGGGGCGGGGACAGGGGGCTACGAGCAGTACTTC.

In DNA, the CDR3 is TGTGCCAGCAGTGTTGGAGGGACAGTAACCTCCTACGAGCAGTACTTC. Translated: CASSVGGTVTSYEQYF. This chain uses TRBV7-2 with TRBJ2-7, with D possibly TRBD1 on 7 matching bases. Trimming took off 6 bases at V and 0 bases at J, with 18 bases between the two ends. This CDR3 spans 16 amino acids. CDR1 is SGHTA, CDR2 FQGNSA, per germline.